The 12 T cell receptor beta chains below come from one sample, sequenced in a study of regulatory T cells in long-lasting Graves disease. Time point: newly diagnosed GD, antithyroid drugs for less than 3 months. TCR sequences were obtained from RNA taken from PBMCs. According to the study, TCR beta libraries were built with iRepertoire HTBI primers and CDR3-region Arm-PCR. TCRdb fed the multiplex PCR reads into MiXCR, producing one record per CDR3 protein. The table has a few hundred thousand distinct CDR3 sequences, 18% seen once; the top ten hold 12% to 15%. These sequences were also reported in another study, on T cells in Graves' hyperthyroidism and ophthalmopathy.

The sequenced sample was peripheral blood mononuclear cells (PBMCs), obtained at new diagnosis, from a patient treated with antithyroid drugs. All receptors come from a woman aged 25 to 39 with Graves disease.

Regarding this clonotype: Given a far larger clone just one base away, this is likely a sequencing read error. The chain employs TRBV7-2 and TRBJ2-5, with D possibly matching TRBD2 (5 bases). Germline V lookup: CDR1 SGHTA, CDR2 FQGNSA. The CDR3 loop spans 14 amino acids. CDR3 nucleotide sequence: TGTGCCAGCAGTGAGGGTCATCTCCAAGAGACCGAGTACTTC. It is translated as CASSEGHLQETEYF.

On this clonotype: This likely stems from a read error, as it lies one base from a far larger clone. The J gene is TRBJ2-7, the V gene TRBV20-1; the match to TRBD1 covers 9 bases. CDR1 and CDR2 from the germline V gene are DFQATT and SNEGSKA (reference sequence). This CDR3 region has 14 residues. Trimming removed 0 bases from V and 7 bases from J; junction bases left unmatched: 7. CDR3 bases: TGCAGTGCTAGAGATAACAGGGGGCGGGATGAGCAGTACTTC. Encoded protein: CSARDNRGRDEQYF.

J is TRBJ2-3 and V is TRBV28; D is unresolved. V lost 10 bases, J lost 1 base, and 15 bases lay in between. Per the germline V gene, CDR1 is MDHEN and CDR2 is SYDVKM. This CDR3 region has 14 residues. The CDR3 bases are TGTGCCACCCTGGATAGCCTAGGCACAGATACGCAGTATTTT. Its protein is CATLDSLGTDTQYF.

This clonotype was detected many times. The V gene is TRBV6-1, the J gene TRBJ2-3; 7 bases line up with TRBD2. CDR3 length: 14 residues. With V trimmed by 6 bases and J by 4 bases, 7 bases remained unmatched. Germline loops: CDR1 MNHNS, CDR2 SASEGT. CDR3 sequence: CASSPARGADTQYF. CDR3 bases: TGTGCCAGCAGCCCCGCTCGGGGGGCAGATACGCAGTATTTT.

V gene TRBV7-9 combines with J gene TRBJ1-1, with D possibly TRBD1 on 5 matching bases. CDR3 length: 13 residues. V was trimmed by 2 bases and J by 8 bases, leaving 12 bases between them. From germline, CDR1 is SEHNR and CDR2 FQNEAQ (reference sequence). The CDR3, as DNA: TGTGCCAGCAGCTTAAACAATGAGGGGGAAGCTTTCTTT. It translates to CASSLNNEGEAFF.

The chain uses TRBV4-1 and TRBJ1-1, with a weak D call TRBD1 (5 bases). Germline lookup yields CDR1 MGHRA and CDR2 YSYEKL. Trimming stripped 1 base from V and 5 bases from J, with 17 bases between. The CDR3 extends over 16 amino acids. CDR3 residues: CASSQGGGSFNTEAFF. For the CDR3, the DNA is TGCGCCAGCAGCCAAGGGGGCGGGAGTTTCAATACTGAAGCTTTCTTT.

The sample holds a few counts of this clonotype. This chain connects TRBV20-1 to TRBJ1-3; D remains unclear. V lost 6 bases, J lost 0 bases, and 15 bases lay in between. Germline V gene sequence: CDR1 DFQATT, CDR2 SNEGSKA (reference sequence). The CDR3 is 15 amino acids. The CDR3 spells CSATRRGHSGNTIYF. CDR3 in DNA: TGCAGTGCCACCCGGCGCGGCCACTCTGGAAACACCATATATTTT.

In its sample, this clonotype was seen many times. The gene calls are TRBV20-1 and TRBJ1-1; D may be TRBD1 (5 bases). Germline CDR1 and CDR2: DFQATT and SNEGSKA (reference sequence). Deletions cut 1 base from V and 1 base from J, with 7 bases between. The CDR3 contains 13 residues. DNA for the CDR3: TGCAGTGCTAGAGTACAGGCGAACACTGAAGCTTTCTTT. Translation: CSARVQANTEAFF.

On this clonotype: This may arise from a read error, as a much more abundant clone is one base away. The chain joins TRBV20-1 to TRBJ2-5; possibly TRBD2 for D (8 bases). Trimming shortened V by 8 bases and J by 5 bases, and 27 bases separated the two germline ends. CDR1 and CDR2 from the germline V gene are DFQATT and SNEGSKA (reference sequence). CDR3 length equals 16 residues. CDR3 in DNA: TGCAGTACCAGGGGGGGTAGCGGGGTCGCGGGGGAGACCCAGTACTTC. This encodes CSTRGGSGVAGETQYF.

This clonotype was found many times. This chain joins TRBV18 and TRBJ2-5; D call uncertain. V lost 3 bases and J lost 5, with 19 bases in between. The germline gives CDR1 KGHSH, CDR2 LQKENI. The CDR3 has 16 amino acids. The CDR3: CASSPDWAVESETQYF. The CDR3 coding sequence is TGTGCCAGCTCACCCGACTGGGCTGTGGAATCCGAGACCCAGTACTTC.

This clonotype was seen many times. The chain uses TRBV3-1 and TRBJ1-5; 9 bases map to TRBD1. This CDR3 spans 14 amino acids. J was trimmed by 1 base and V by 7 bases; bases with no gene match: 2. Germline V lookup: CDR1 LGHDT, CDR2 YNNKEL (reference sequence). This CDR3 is CASKGTGSNQPQHF. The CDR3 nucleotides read TGTGCCAGCAAAGGGACAGGGAGCAATCAGCCCCAGCATTTT.

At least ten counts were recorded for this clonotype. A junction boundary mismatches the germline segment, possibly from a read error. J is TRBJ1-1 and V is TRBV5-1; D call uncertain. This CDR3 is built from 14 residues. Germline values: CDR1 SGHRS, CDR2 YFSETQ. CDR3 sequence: CASSLVGGPGQAFF. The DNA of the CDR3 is TGTGCCAGCAGCTTGGTTGGAGGGCCAGGCCAAGCTTTCTTT.